Listed here are 9 T cell receptor beta chains from one sample, sequenced in a study of OX40 agonist ivuxolimab in advanced cancers. TCRdb's copy holds only in-frame clones and misses some; the assay was immunoSEQ multiplex PCR. The sample carries approximately 77,000 clones, approximately 85% recorded once. Here the sequenced sample was CD4+ or CD8+ T cells sorted from blood, taken in a trial of the OX40 agonist ivuxolimab. Every receptor here comes from an adult with an advanced solid tumor such as melanoma, head and neck, liver or kidney cancer.

CDR3 region: CASSAFGTGGNGYTF. The DNA of the CDR3 is TGTGCCAGCAGCGCCTTCGGGACAGGGGGTAATGGCTACACCTTC. The chain has TRBV27 and TRBJ1-2, with TRBD1 matching over 11 bases. The length of the CDR3 is 15 residues. The V gene's germline CDR1 is MNHEY and CDR2 SMNVEV (reference sequence). The junction had 9 bases not matched to a gene; V was cut back by 6 bases and J by 6 bases.

The chain carries TRBV19 and TRBJ2-1, with 8 bases matching TRBD2. The V gene end was trimmed by 5 bases and the J gene end by 4 bases; junction bases not matched to a gene: 13. The CDR3 totals 17 residues. Germline CDR1 and CDR2: LNHDA and SQIVND (reference sequence). The CDR3 bases are TGTGCCAGTAGTCCCCTCTCGGGCGGGGGGCGGTACAATGAGCAGTTCTTC. This codes for CASSPLSGGGRYNEQFF.

V and J are TRBV6-5 and TRBJ2-2; weak D call: TRBD1 (6 bases). Germline V gives CDR1 MNHEY, CDR2 SVGAGI. The V and J ends lost 5 bases and 7 bases respectively, with 11 bases between them. This CDR3 is 13 amino acids long. CDR3 sequence: CASSTHRVGELFF. The CDR3, as DNA: TGTGCCAGCAGTACCCACAGGGTCGGGGAGCTGTTTTTT.

J is TRBJ2-5 and V is TRBV11-2; D gene unclear. The CDR3 consists of 13 residues. The germline V gene encodes CDR1 SGHAT and CDR2 FQNNGV. V lost 5 bases and J 2 bases, leaving 9 bases between the germline ends. CDR3 sequence reads: CASSQLTQETQYF. In nucleotides, the CDR3 is TGTGCCAGCAGCCAGCTGACTCAAGAGACCCAGTACTTC.

This chain links TRBV11-2 with TRBJ2-7; D gene unclear. Looked up from germline, CDR1 is SGHAT and CDR2 is FQNNGV. The CDR3 extends over 14 amino acids. Trimming removed 3 bases from V and 0 bases from J, with 9 bases in between. The CDR3 nucleotides are TGTGCCAGCAGCTTGGTCAGGAGCTCCTACGAGCAGTACTTC. It codes for CASSLVRSSYEQYF. Together with reference TRBV11-2 and TRBJ2-7, the CDR3 gives the full variable domain: EAGVAQSPRYKIIEKRQSVAFWCNPISGHATLYWYQQILGQGPKLLIQFQNNGVVDDSQLPKDRFSAERLKGVDSTLKIQPAKLEDSAVYLCASSLVRSSYEQYFGPGTRLTVT.

The chain combines TRBV4-2 with TRBJ2-7, with 10 bases fitting TRBD2. The CDR3 extends over 15 amino acids. Trimming cost V 2 bases and J 2 bases; bases outside gene matches: 3. The germline V gene encodes CDR1 LGHNA and CDR2 YNFKEQ. The CDR3 region has the DNA TGTGCCAGCAGCCAACGGACTAGCGGTACCTACGAGCAGTACTTC. Protein product: CASSQRTSGTYEQYF.

This chain links TRBV10-3 with TRBJ1-2; D gene ambiguous. This CDR3 is built from 13 residues. CDR1 is ENHRY, CDR2 SYGVKD, per germline. V was clipped by 4 bases and J by 6 bases, with 12 bases between them. The CDR3 spells CAISGRVEDGYTF. The CDR3 nucleotides read TGTGCCATCAGTGGTAGGGTGGAGGATGGCTACACCTTC.

The chain recombines TRBV28 with TRBJ2-3, with 11 bases identical to TRBD1. This CDR3 spans 16 amino acids. The junction had 11 bases not matched to a gene; V was cut back by 7 bases and J by 5 bases. The germline CDR1 and CDR2 sequences are MDHEN and SYDVKM. Here the CDR3 DNA reads TGTGCCAGCACCAATAGGGGACAGGGGGTGAGAGATACGCAGTATTTT. It codes for CASTNRGQGVRDTQYF. Drawing the rest from reference TRBV28 and TRBJ2-3, the complete variable domain is DVKVTQSSRYLVKRTGEKVFLECVQDMDHENMFWYRQDPGLGLRLIYFSYDVKMKEKGDIPEGYSVSREKKERFSLILESASTNQTSMYLCASTNRGQGVRDTQYFGPGTRLTVL.

This sequence joins TRBV5-1 and TRBJ1-1; D gene unclear. This CDR3 comprises 16 residues. V was shortened by 0 bases and J by 0 bases, with 12 bases between the two germline ends. Germline loops: CDR1 SGHRS, CDR2 YFSETQ. As DNA, the CDR3 is TGCGCCAGCAGCTTGGGGGAAATAATCATGAACACTGAAGCTTTCTTT. It codes for CASSLGEIIMNTEAFF.